This is a list of T cell receptor beta chains from one sample in a study of blood T cell repertoires in COVID-19. TCRdb's table, derived via immunoSEQ multiplex PCR, lists solely in-frame clones and lacks some. The sample carries fewer than 300,000 clones, 88% recorded once. Sequencing was carried out using peripheral blood. The source of these receptors is a middle-aged woman who had recovered from COVID-19. Both conserved end residues are part of each CDR3. The D gene is left open where the match is weak. The size entry is marked missing in some rows and otherwise reads once, few, many or a size class.

V	D	size	J	CDR3	DNA
TRBV7-9	TRBD2	few	TRBJ2-1	CASSPRGVLGNEQFF	TGTGCCAGCAGCCCTCGGGGGGTTCTTGGCAATGAGCAGTTCTTC
TRBV7-6	TRBD2	-	TRBJ2-7	CASSPGLAGGPYEQYF	TGTGCCAGCAGCCCCGGACTAGCGGGAGGGCCGTACGAGCAGTACTTC
TRBV6-5	-	-	TRBJ2-1	CASRAESYNEQFF	TGTGCCAGCAGGGCTGAATCCTACAATGAGCAGTTCTTC
TRBV19	-	once	TRBJ2-7	CASTPTDISYEQYF	TGTGCCAGTACCCCTACGGACATCTCCTACGAGCAGTACTTC
TRBV15	-	-	TRBJ1-1	CATSRGGVGRLSLGAFF	TGTGCCACCAGCAGAGGGGGAGTCGGGAGACTGAGCTTGGGAGCTTTCTTT
TRBV30	-	-	TRBJ1-2	CAWSGGSLNRLDGYTF	TGTGCCTGGAGTGGGGGTAGTTTAAACAGGTTGGATGGCTACACCTTC
TRBV18	-	-	TRBJ2-1	CASSPGGTSRANEQFF	TGTGCCAGCTCACCCGGAGGGACCTCCAGGGCCAATGAGCAGTTCTTC
TRBV6-1	-	-	TRBJ1-2	CASSESQDYGYTF	TGTGCCAGCAGTGAAAGTCAGGACTATGGCTACACCTTC
TRBV20-1	-	-	TRBJ2-3	CSASSVTDTQYF	TGCAGTGCTAGTTCCGTGACAGATACGCAGTATTTT
TRBV6-5	-	-	TRBJ2-3	CASSYSGADSRAQYF	TGTGCCAGCAGTTACTCGGGGGCGGACTCCCGGGCGCAGTATTTT
TRBV11-3	TRBD1	-	TRBJ2-6	CASSRGQGANVLTF	TGTGCCAGCAGCCGGGGACAGGGGGCCAACGTCCTGACTTTC
TRBV7-8	TRBD2	-	TRBJ2-1	CASSFNERGGNEQFF	TGTGCCAGCAGCTTCAATGAGCGGGGAGGCAATGAGCAGTTCTTC
TRBV10-3	TRBD2	few	TRBJ2-7	CAISDPGGFGDEQYF	TGTGCCATCAGTGACCCCGGGGGGTTTGGGGACGAGCAGTACTTC
TRBV5-1	TRBD1	-	TRBJ1-4	CASSLAGRTGDEKLFF	TGCGCCAGCAGCTTGGCTGGTCGGACAGGGGATGAAAAACTGTTTTTT
TRBV27	TRBD1	-	TRBJ1-2	CASSLPWDRGNYGYTF	TGTGCCAGCAGTTTACCCTGGGACAGGGGTAACTATGGCTACACCTTC
TRBV6-5	-	-	TRBJ1-5	CASRPQGYSNQPQHF	TGTGCCAGCAGACCCCAGGGGTATAGCAATCAGCCCCAGCATTTT
TRBV6-5	-	-	TRBJ1-1	CASSYRTRANTEAFF	TGTGCCAGCAGTTACCGGACAAGGGCGAACACTGAAGCTTTCTTT
TRBV4-2	TRBD1	-	TRBJ1-5	CASSQGPLWGQGVDQPQHF	TGTGCCAGCAGCCAAGGGCCATTGTGGGGACAGGGGGTAGATCAGCCCCAGCATTTT
TRBV30	TRBD1	-	TRBJ1-5	CAWSALGTGVGQPQHF	TGTGCCTGGAGTGCCCTCGGGACAGGGGTGGGTCAGCCCCAGCATTTT
TRBV7-2	-	-	TRBJ2-5	CASSWPERSQETQYF	TGTGCCAGCAGCTGGCCGGAACGGAGCCAAGAGACCCAGTACTTC
TRBV14	-	-	TRBJ2-3	CASSPLGARDTQYF	TGTGCCAGCAGCCCCCTGGGAGCAAGGGATACGCAGTATTTT
TRBV16	TRBD1	-	TRBJ2-7	CASSQSKDRDHEQYF	TGTGCCAGCAGCCAATCGAAAGACAGGGACCACGAGCAGTACTTC
TRBV7-8	TRBD2	-	TRBJ2-2	CASSLGLAGHRAGELFF	TGTGCCAGCAGCTTGGGGCTAGCGGGACATCGGGCCGGGGAGCTGTTTTTT
TRBV6-6	-	-	TRBJ2-7	CASSRGTYEQYF	TGTGCCAGCAGTAGAGGGACCTACGAGCAGTACTTC
TRBV7-2	-	-	TRBJ1-5	CASSPAGFGNQPQHF	TGTGCCAGCAGCCCCGCGGGTTTTGGCAATCAGCCCCAGCATTTT
TRBV3-1/TRBV3-2	-	-	TRBJ1-3	CASSPSGSLSGNTIYF	TGTGCCAGCAGCCCCTCCGGGTCCCTCTCTGGAAACACCATATATTTT
TRBV15	TRBD1	-	TRBJ2-7	CATSKGDRVGEQYF	TGTGCCACCAGCAAAGGCGACAGGGTTGGCGAGCAGTACTTC
TRBV2	TRBD1	-	TRBJ1-2	CASGQGVFGYTF	TGTGCCAGCGGACAGGGGGTGTTTGGCTACACCTTC
TRBV7-7	TRBD1	-	TRBJ1-3	CASSRGVRGGNTIYF	TGTGCTAGCAGCCGCGGGGTCAGGGGGGGAAACACCATATATTTT
TRBV30	TRBD1	-	TRBJ1-5	CAWSTGQAIETQHF	TGTGCCTGGAGCACCGGACAGGCCATCGAGACCCAGCATTTT
TRBV9	-	-	TRBJ1-2	CASPRGGPGGYGYTF	TGTGCCAGCCCCCGGGGGGGGCCAGGCGGCTATGGCTACACCTTC
TRBV18	TRBD1	-	TRBJ2-1	CASSPPVGTGSGEQFF	TGTGCCAGCTCACCACCGGTTGGGACAGGGTCTGGTGAGCAGTTCTTC
TRBV24-1	TRBD1	once	TRBJ2-7	CATSDFVGQGTYEQYF	TGTGCCACCAGTGATTTTGTCGGACAGGGGACCTACGAGCAGTACTTC
TRBV20-1	-	-	TRBJ2-3	CSASPTSGTDTQYF	TGCAGTGCTAGTCCCACTTCTGGCACAGATACGCAGTATTTT
TRBV5-6	TRBD2	few	TRBJ2-7	CASSLEAGFGLAGPYEQYF	TGTGCCAGCAGCTTGGAGGCGGGGTTTGGGCTAGCGGGCCCCTACGAGCAGTACTTC
TRBV14	-	-	TRBJ2-5	CASSQGGTYQETQYF	TGTGCCAGCAGCCAAGGCGGGACGTACCAAGAGACCCAGTACTTC
TRBV11-2	-	-	TRBJ2-7	CASHLGQGGLYEQYF	TGTGCCAGCCACCTCGGGCAGGGGGGACTCTACGAGCAGTACTTC
TRBV19	TRBD2	once	TRBJ2-1	CASSTSGNEQFF	TGTGCCAGTAGTACTAGCGGAAATGAGCAGTTCTTC
TRBV28	-	few	TRBJ2-7	CASSPWGLGGLEQYF	TGTGCCAGCAGTCCCTGGGGCCTAGGGGGTCTCGAGCAGTACTTC
TRBV21-1	-	-	TRBJ1-2	CASSSQTGTHGYTF	TGTGCCAGCAGCAGTCAGACAGGGACCCATGGCTACACCTTC
TRBV19	TRBD1	-	TRBJ1-1	CASTRTEQGDTEAFF	TGTGCCAGTACCCGAACGGAACAGGGGGACACTGAAGCTTTCTTT
TRBV10-3	-	-	TRBJ1-5	CAPGPGGKGQPQHF	TGTGCCCCGGGTCCGGGGGGAAAGGGTCAGCCCCAGCATTTT
TRBV6-5	-	-	TRBJ1-2	CASTPGVTGEGYTF	TGTGCCAGCACCCCGGGGGTGACGGGGGAGGGCTACACCTTC
TRBV19	TRBD2	-	TRBJ2-3	CASSWASGSSSTDTQYF	TGTGCCAGTAGTTGGGCTAGCGGGAGTTCTAGCACAGATACGCAGTATTTT
TRBV21-1	-	-	TRBJ2-1	CASTPPAGRGSLNEQFF	TGTGCCAGCACCCCCCCGGCAGGCAGGGGGTCGTTAAATGAGCAGTTCTTC
TRBV5-1	TRBD1	-	TRBJ2-5	CASSLSGRGREETQYF	TGCGCCAGCAGCTTGTCTGGCAGGGGGCGCGAGGAGACCCAGTACTTC
TRBV7-2	TRBD2	-	TRBJ2-5	CASSSGLAGRGQADF	TGTGCCAGCAGCTCGGGACTAGCGGGGCGGGGGCAGGCAGACTTC
TRBV29-1	TRBD1	once	TRBJ1-2	CSVVDAGKGAYGYTF	TGCAGCGTTGTTGACGCAGGGAAGGGGGCCTATGGCTACACCTTC
TRBV7-2	TRBD1	-	TRBJ2-5	CASSRQGAQYF	TGTGCCAGCAGCCGACAGGGGGCCCAGTACTTC
TRBV12-5	-	-	TRBJ1-2	CASAPGVRGYTF	TGTGCTAGTGCCCCCGGGGTCCGAGGCTACACCTTC
TRBV29-1	-	many	TRBJ1-1	CSVDRGGRTEAFF	TGCAGCGTTGATAGGGGGGGAAGGACTGAAGCTTTCTTT